The 17 T cell receptor delta chains below were found in one sample sequenced in a study of γδ T cells in repeated Plasmodium falciparum infection. TCRdb called clones from the multiplex PCR reads again using CATT. The repertoire holds tens of thousands of delta-chain clones, around 1.6% seen once, with about 8.3% in the top ten. Bulk repertoires came from Vgamma9/Vdelta2+ or Vdelta2-negative gammadelta T cells flow-sorted from PBMC. The source material was gamma-delta T cells from blood. These receptors were obtained from a pool of human donors (malaria-infected and uninfected, not separated).

There are many counts of this clone. A far larger clone is just one base off, so this is likely a read error. Other DNA variants within this sample encode the same CDR3. This sequence joins TRDV2 and TRDJ1; D may correspond to TRDD2 or TRDD3 (7 bases each). TCRdb supplies no J gene; here it was assigned by aligning the nucleotide sequence to germline. Germline V gene lookup returns CDR1 GEAIGNYY and CDR2 EKD. This CDR3 contains 19 residues. With 0 bases removed from V and 0 bases from J, the gap between germline ends came to 22 bases. CDR3 in DNA: TGTGCCTGTGACACCTTTTCCTACGGAGGATACGGGTACACCGATAAACTCATCTTT. It specifies CACDTFSYGGYGYTDKLIF.

For this clone: The protein that TCRdb holds for this DNA derives from a much larger clone and differs from the translated DNA at residue 10, which likely indicates a read error; the protein shown here is translated from the DNA. The V gene is TRDV1, the J gene TRDJ1, with D possibly TRDD3 on 6 matching bases. The J gene is not listed in TCRdb, so it was assigned here from a DNA match to germline. The CDR3 sequence is 19 residues long. CDR1 and CDR2 from the germline V gene are TSWWSYY and QGS. V was cut by 0 bases and J by 5 bases, with 25 bases left in between. DNA of the CDR3: TGTGCTCTTGGGGAACTCGCCTGGGCTCCGGGGGACCCTCGGGATAAACTCATCTTT. It specifies CALGELAWAPGDPRDKLIF.

This clone was seen only a few times. The mismatch at residue 10 between this DNA's translation and the TCRdb protein of a much larger clone likely reflects a read error; the protein shown is translated from the DNA. The genes are TRDV1 and TRDJ1; no clear D. This CDR3 has 20 amino acids. V dropped 3 bases and J dropped 0 bases, with 26 bases sitting between them. Germline V gene sequence: CDR1 TSWWSYY, CDR2 QGS. CDR3 sequence reads: CALGEVGRRAPGRYTDKLIF. The CDR3 region has the DNA TGTGCTCTTGGGGAGGTCGGGAGACGGGCCCCGGGAAGGTACACCGATAAACTCATCTTT.

A word on this clone: A much larger clone sits a single nucleotide away, making a read error possible. The same CDR3 is also encoded by other DNA sequences in this sample. The genes are TRDV2 and TRDJ1; possibly TRDD2 for D (5 bases). Germline values: CDR1 GEAIGNYY, CDR2 EKD. This CDR3 comprises 19 residues. With 7 bases removed from V and 2 bases from J, the gap between germline ends came to 31 bases. The CDR3 region has the DNA TGTGCCTGCGATGGGCCGAGGGACATCCTCCTTCACCGTACCGATAAACTCATCTTT. This translates into CACDGPRDILLHRTDKLIF.

This clone came up a few times. TCRdb lists the protein of a much larger clone for this DNA, which differs at residue 5, so this is likely a read error; the protein given here is translated from the DNA itself. The chain carries TRDV1 and TRDJ3; D gene unclear. The germline CDR1 and CDR2 sequences are TSWWSYY and QGS. Trimming cost V 4 bases and J 0 bases, with 16 bases left between them. This CDR3 comprises 19 residues. The CDR3: CALGGSLLRFSWDTRQMFF. CDR3 in DNA: TGTGCTCTTGGGGGGTCTCTATTGAGATTCTCCTGGGACACCCGACAGATGTTTTTC.

A note on this clone: Given a far larger clone just one base away, this is likely a sequencing read error. The identical CDR3 is also encoded by other nucleotide sequences in the sample. This sequence joins TRDV1 and TRDJ1; D might be TRDD3 (5 bases). The J gene, absent from TCRdb, was called here by matching the DNA to germline. V was shortened by 6 bases and J by 4 bases, with 21 bases between the two germline ends. The CDR3 runs 16 residues. Per the germline V gene, CDR1 is TSWWSYY and CDR2 is QGS. The CDR3 DNA is TGTGCTCTTGGTAGGGCTACTCTGGGAGACAACGATAAACTCATCTTT. Its protein product is CALGRATLGDNDKLIF.

Concerning this clone itself: The mismatch at residue 4 between this DNA's translation and the TCRdb protein of a much larger clone likely reflects a read error; the protein shown is translated from the DNA. V is TRDV2 and J is TRDJ1; 10 bases match TRDD3. TCRdb supplies no J gene; here it was assigned by aligning the nucleotide sequence to germline. The junction had 6 bases not matched to a gene; V was cut back by 5 bases and J by 1 base. The germline CDR1 and CDR2 sequences are GEAIGNYY and EKD. This CDR3 contains 15 residues. The CDR3 protein is CACGLLGDPTDKLIF. The CDR3 DNA follows: TGTGCCTGTGGCTTACTGGGGGATCCCACCGATAAACTCATCTTT.

A remark on this clone: The likely explanation is a read error, given a far larger clone one base away. Distinct nucleotide sequences in the sample also encode this CDR3. The rearrangement joins TRDV3 to TRDJ1; tentatively, D is TRDD2 (5 bases). TCRdb records no J gene; here it was assigned by comparing the DNA to germline. V was shortened by 5 bases and J by 0 bases, with 37 bases between the two germline ends. The germline V gene has CDR1 TVYSNPD and CDR2 GDNSRS (reference sequence). The CDR3 consists of 21 residues. The CDR3 DNA is TGTGCCGCCAATAAACCTCCCCCTTCATCTACCGGCCAGGGGTACACCGATAAACTCATCTTT. Translating it yields CAANKPPPSSTGQGYTDKLIF.

To note about this clone: A much bigger clone sits one base away, suggesting this may be a read error. CDR3 sequence: CALGEHRGLLPSYLHPYRPLLVRGHTDKLIF. The CDR3 nucleotides are TGTGCTCTTGGGGAACATCGGGGCCTCCTTCCTTCCTACCTCCACCCTTACCGACCCCTTTTGGTGAGGGGGCACACCGATAAACTCATCTTT. J is TRDJ1 and V is TRDV1; TRDD2 matches 9 bases. TCRdb is silent on the J gene; assignment here came from matching the DNA to germline. The CDR3 runs to 31 residues. CDR1 is TSWWSYY, CDR2 QGS, per germline. Trimming at V came to 1 base and at J to 0 bases, leaving 48 bases not matched to a gene.

This clone was seen ten or more times. TCRdb's protein, taken from a much larger clone, differs from this DNA's translation at residue 9, likely owing to a read error; the protein displayed comes from the DNA. The J gene is TRDJ3, the V gene TRDV1; tentative D call: TRDD2 (5 bases). Germline matching of the DNA provided the J gene here, since TCRdb leaves it blank. Between the trimmed V and J ends, which lost 9 bases and 5 bases, there was a span of 17 bases. CDR1 and CDR2 from the germline V gene are TSWWSYY and QGS. CDR3 length: 16 amino acids. CDR3 nucleotide sequence: TGTGCTCTAAACCTACGGCACACCCGGGACACCCGACAGATGTTTTTC. It codes for CALNLRHTRDTRQMFF.

Turning to this clone: Distinct nucleotide sequences in the sample also encode this CDR3. The V segment is TRDV1, and no J call was made; the DNA was not used to check the table's D call, TRDD3. Germline CDR1 TSWWSYY, CDR2 QGS. The CDR3 is 20 amino acids. The CDR3 sequence: CALGEGAPLRPGDTVDKLIF. In nucleotides, the CDR3 is TGTGCTCTTGGGGAAGGAGCGCCTTTACGTCCGGGGGACACAGTCGATAAACTCATCTTC.

This clone was counted between two and nine times. TCRdb assigns this DNA the protein of a much larger clone, which departs from its translation at residue 5; this likely reflects a read error, and the protein shown comes from translating the DNA. The chain couples TRDV1 to TRDJ1; D is ambiguous. As TCRdb names no J gene, one was assigned here on the basis of a DNA match to germline. CDR1 and CDR2 from the germline V gene are TSWWSYY and QGS. The V end was cut by 4 bases, the J end by 0 bases, with 21 bases between. This CDR3 has 18 residues. CDR3 region: CALGGVYPRESYTDKLIF. The CDR3 DNA is TGTGCTCTTGGGGGAGTGTACCCGCGGGAATCGTACACCGATAAACTCATCTTT.

In the case of this clone: The TCRdb record carries a much larger clone's protein, which differs from this DNA's translation at residue 5; a read error is the likely cause, and the protein listed here is the DNA translation. The chain is built from TRDV2 and TRDJ2; the match to TRDD3 covers 13 bases. The J gene, missing from TCRdb, was assigned here through DNA to germline matching. Unmatched junction bases numbered 38, after V lost 3 bases and J lost 5 bases. The CDR3 runs to 27 residues. CDR1 and CDR2 from the germline V gene are GEAIGNYY and EKD. The CDR3 spells CACDPLLGDTHLGGLGDTPVKTAQLFF. The CDR3 DNA is TGTGCCTGTGACCCTTTACTGGGGGATACGCACCTCGGAGGACTGGGGGATACCCCCGTAAAAACAGCACAACTCTTCTTT.

The sample holds a few counts of this clone. The protein recorded in TCRdb matches a much larger clone and deviates from this DNA's translation at residue 4, suggesting a read error; the protein here is obtained by translating the DNA. CDR3 sequence: CALAWWLPTSRWGSRADKLIF. CDR3 sequence (DNA): TGTGCTCTTGCATGGTGGCTTCCTACTAGTCGGTGGGGGTCAAGGGCCGATAAACTCATCTTT. The chain employs TRDV1 and TRDJ1; 8 nucleotides line up with TRDD2. TCRdb is silent on the J gene; assignment here came from matching the DNA to germline. CDR3 length: 21 amino acids. J was trimmed by 3 bases and V by 7 bases; bases with no gene match: 28. Germline V gives CDR1 TSWWSYY, CDR2 QGS.

This clone was seen at least ten times. The rearrangement joins TRDV1 to TRDJ2; 9 bases agree with TRDD3. The CDR3 contains 22 residues. J lost 0 bases, V lost 3 bases, and 20 bases had no gene match. Germline V gene data show CDR1 as TSWWSYY and CDR2 as QGS. This CDR3 is CALGDPGLSVLGESTLTAQLFF. The DNA of the CDR3 is TGTGCTCTTGGGGACCCAGGCCTCTCAGTACTGGGGGAATCGACTTTGACAGCACAACTCTTCTTT.

This clone came up many times. The TCRdb protein, from a much larger clone, departs from this DNA's translation at residue 14, likely by read error; the protein shown derives from the DNA. The gene calls are TRDV1 and TRDJ4; 9 bases line up with TRDD3. Germline lookup yields CDR1 TSWWSYY and CDR2 QGS. The CDR3 has 19 amino acids. V lost 4 bases to trimming and J lost 1 base; unmatched junction nucleotides: 19. CDR3 sequence reads: CALGVSFPPRTGGNRPLIF. CDR3 nucleotide sequence: TGTGCTCTTGGGGTGAGCTTCCCACCCCGTACTGGGGGAAACAGACCCCTGATCTTT.

There are a few counts of this clone. The genes are TRDV3 and TRDJ1, with D perhaps given as TRDD2 or TRDD3 (7 bases each). Because TCRdb records no J gene, it was assigned here through a match of the DNA to germline. Deletions cut 4 bases from V and 4 bases from J, with 28 bases between. The length of the CDR3 is 17 residues. Germline V gene lookup returns CDR1 TVYSNPD and CDR2 GDNSRS (reference sequence). The CDR3 reads CAYTFPTFTGEHDKLIF. CDR3 coding DNA: TGTGCCTATACCTTTCCTACCTTTACTGGGGAACACGATAAACTCATCTTT.